Listed here are 23 T cell receptor beta chains from one sample, sequenced in a study of PD-L1 blockade in urothelial cancer. Here immunoSEQ multiplex PCR was the method, and the copy in TCRdb shows in-frame clones only, minus some. The repertoire has some 40,000 clones, roughly 90% of them found once; the top ten carry around 8.3%. Sample: PBMCs, taken around atezolizumab (anti-PD-L1) treatment. These receptor sequences come from a man aged 70-80 years with urothelial cancer.

The chain links TRBV5-1 to TRBJ2-1; TRBD1 aligns across 11 bases. V dropped 7 bases and J dropped 4; count of bases not matched to a gene: 4. This CDR3 is 14 amino acids long. Germline loops: CDR1 SGHRS, CDR2 YFSETQ. Here the CDR3 reads CASRTGGLYNEQFF. The CDR3 DNA sequence: TGCGCCAGCCGGACAGGGGGCTTATACAATGAGCAGTTCTTC.

This chain's CDR3 is CASSVDVAGGPKNEQFF. The CDR3 region has the DNA TGTGCCAGCAGCGTAGACGTGGCGGGAGGGCCGAAGAATGAGCAGTTCTTC. This chain links TRBV9 with TRBJ2-1; 9 nucleotides agree with TRBD2. CDR1 is SGDLS, CDR2 YYNGEE, per germline. Trimming removed 0 bases from V and 7 bases from J; junction bases left unmatched: 11. The CDR3 length is 17 residues. Full variable domain (rest looked up from reference TRBV9 and TRBJ2-1): DSGVTQTPKHLITATGQRVTLRCSPRSGDLSVYWYQQSLDQGLQFLIQYYNGEERAKGNILERFSAQQFPDLHSELNLSSLELGDSALYFCASSVDVAGGPKNEQFFGPGTRLTVL.

This chain connects TRBV5-4 to TRBJ2-1; the D gene is possibly TRBD2 (6 bases). V lost 1 base, J lost 6 bases, and 8 bases lay in between. Germline lookup yields CDR1 SGHNT and CDR2 YYREEE (reference sequence). This CDR3 is 13 amino acids long. CDR3 in amino acids: CASSLTGVNEQFF. The CDR3 region has the DNA TGTGCCAGCAGCTTGACGGGAGTCAATGAGCAGTTCTTC.

The count of this clone is one. In nucleotides, the CDR3 is TGTGCCAGCAGCAAAACCGGGACTAGCGGGAGATTGAGCTCCTACAATGAGCAGTTCTTC. This gives the protein CASSKTGTSGRLSSYNEQFF. The chain employs TRBV14 and TRBJ2-1; the match to TRBD2 covers 14 bases. V gave up 5 bases and J gave up 0 bases; unmatched junction bases: 12. Germline CDR1 and CDR2: SGHDN and FVKESK. CDR3 length equals 20 residues. Variable domain in full (rest from reference TRBV14 and TRBJ2-1): EAGVTQFPSHSVIEKGQTVTLRCDPISGHDNLYWYRRVMGKEIKFLLHFVKESKQDESGMPNNRFLAERTGGTYSTLKVQPAELEDSGVYFCASSKTGTSGRLSSYNEQFFGPGTRLTVL.

V is TRBV4-1 and J is TRBJ2-3; a possible D gene is TRBD2 (5 bases). Per germline, CDR1 MGHRA and CDR2 YSYEKL. V was trimmed by 4 bases and J by 2 bases, leaving 19 bases between them. The CDR3 loop spans 17 amino acids. CDR3 residues: CASSPPADAPYTDTQYF. The CDR3 DNA follows: TGCGCCAGCAGCCCGCCAGCGGACGCACCGTACACAGATACGCAGTATTTT.

The V and J genes are TRBV29-1 and TRBJ1-5, with 10 bases identical to TRBD1. Germline CDR1 reads SQVTM; CDR2 reads ANQGSEA. Germline trimming cut 6 bases from V and 5 bases from J; bases unmatched to any gene: 7. The CDR3 consists of 14 residues. CDR3 DNA sequence: TGCAGCGTGGGTGACAGGGGGCCCGATCAGCCCCAGCATTTT. This translates into CSVGDRGPDQPQHF.

The V gene is TRBV21-1, the J gene TRBJ2-2; whether TRBD2, the table's D call, matches the DNA was not checked. TRBV21-1 is described as a pseudogene. The CDR3 loop spans 15 amino acids. Here the CDR3 DNA reads TGTGCCAGCACCCGGGAAATACATAACACCGGGGAGCTGTTTTTT. Protein product: CASTREIHNTGELFF.

The chain employs TRBV5-5 and TRBJ2-6; 9 bases align to TRBD1. CDR1 and CDR2 from the germline V gene are SGHKS and YYEKEE (reference sequence). The CDR3 spans 18 residues. The J segment lost 0 bases and the V segment lost 3 bases, leaving 7 bases of the junction unmatched. CDR3 loop: CASSSGTGFSSGANVLTF. CDR3 nucleotide sequence: TGTGCCAGCAGCTCCGGGACAGGGTTCTCCTCTGGGGCCAACGTCCTGACTTTC.

This chain joins TRBV30 and TRBJ1-1; 8 positions match TRBD1. The CDR3 is made up of 16 amino acids. Looked up from germline, CDR1 is GTSNPN and CDR2 is SVGIG (reference sequence). With V trimmed by 0 bases and J by 6 bases, 12 bases remained unmatched. The CDR3 sequence: CAWSVLNGRGRSEAFF. Here the CDR3 DNA reads TGTGCCTGGAGTGTACTAAATGGCAGGGGGCGGTCTGAAGCTTTCTTT. Looking up the rest from reference TRBV30 and TRBJ1-1 gives the full variable domain: SQTIHQWPATLVQPVGSPLSLECTVEGTSNPNLYWYRQAAGRGLQLLFYSVGIGQISSEVPQNLSASRPQDRQFILSSKKLLLSDSGFYLCAWSVLNGRGRSEAFFGQGTRLTVV.

V usage is TRBV29-1 and J usage is TRBJ1-5; D may be TRBD1 (5 bases). CDR1 is SQVTM and CDR2 is ANQGSEA in the germline V gene. This CDR3 has 13 residues. Trimming left V 5 bases short and J 1 base short, with 9 bases between. The DNA of the CDR3 is TGCAGCGTTACCGACAGAAGCAATCAGCCCCAGCATTTT. Protein product: CSVTDRSNQPQHF.

This clone was counted a single time. This chain joins TRBV5-1 and TRBJ2-7, with TRBD2 matching over 10 bases. V was pared by 0 bases and J by 4 bases, with 7 bases of the junction left unmatched. The CDR3 extends over 16 amino acids. Germline V gene data show CDR1 as SGHRS and CDR2 as YFSETQ. Here the CDR3 DNA reads TGCGCCAGCAGCTTGGGGACTAGCGGATTCCTTTACGAGCAGTACTTC. Its protein product is CASSLGTSGFLYEQYF.

The J gene is TRBJ1-4, the V gene TRBV18; TRBD1 matches 8 bases. This CDR3 has 15 amino acids. Losses at the gene ends were 2 bases for V and 8 bases for J; bases not matched to a gene: 7. Germline CDR1 KGHSH, CDR2 LQKENI. CDR3 sequence reads: CASSPMDREGEKLFF. CDR3 bases: TGTGCCAGCTCACCAATGGACAGGGAGGGGGAAAAACTGTTTTTT.

This clone was observed a single time. The chain carries TRBV7-8 and TRBJ1-5; tentatively, D is TRBD1 (6 bases). V lost 5 bases to trimming and J lost 5 bases, with 19 bases between them. Looked up from germline, CDR1 is SGHVS and CDR2 is FQNEAQ. This CDR3 is 16 amino acids long. CDR3: CASSPSAGGVDQPQHF. The CDR3 region has the DNA TGTGCCAGCAGCCCAAGTGCGGGGGGCGTAGATCAGCCCCAGCATTTT.

The rearrangement links TRBV6-5 to TRBJ2-4; 9 bases map to TRBD1. The CDR3 is made up of 15 amino acids. With 6 bases clipped from V and 3 bases from J, the junction kept 6 bases outside the gene matches. Looked up from germline, CDR1 is MNHEY and CDR2 is SVGAGI. The CDR3 reads CASSLTGGGKNIQYF. Written as DNA, the CDR3 is TGTGCCAGCAGCCTAACAGGGGGCGGCAAAAACATTCAGTACTTC.

The J gene is TRBJ2-1, the V gene TRBV6-4, with a weak D call TRBD2 (6 bases). This CDR3 is 17 amino acids long. Between the trimmed V and J ends, which lost 0 bases and 0 bases, there was a span of 12 bases. Per germline, CDR1 MRHNA and CDR2 SNTAGT. Written as DNA, the CDR3 is TGTGCCAGCAGTGACTCGTCAGCGGGTGTCTCCTACAATGAGCAGTTCTTC. This translates into CASSDSSAGVSYNEQFF.

Only one count was recorded for this clone. The CDR3 spells CASRTPGQPFHEQYF. CDR3 sequence (DNA): TGTGCCAGCAGAACTCCGGGACAGCCTTTTCACGAGCAGTACTTC. The V call is TRBV6-5, the J call TRBJ2-7, with 7 bases identical to TRBD1. V shed 6 bases, J shed 5 bases, and the junction held 13 bases outside the gene matches. Germline CDR1 is MNHEY and CDR2 is SVGAGI. The CDR3 extends over 15 amino acids.

For the CDR3, the DNA is TGTGCCAGTAGTATGGGTCTAGCTGGGGAGACCCAGTACTTC. Translation gives CASSMGLAGETQYF. The chain combines TRBV19 with TRBJ2-5, with a weak D call TRBD2 (5 bases). The CDR3 covers 14 residues. Trimming removed 3 bases from V and 5 bases from J, with 13 bases in between. Germline V gene data show CDR1 as LNHDA and CDR2 as SQIVND (reference sequence).

The chain has TRBV27 and TRBJ2-2; 7 nucleotides match TRBD1. Trimming took 7 bases from V and 2 from J; bases not matched to a gene: 13. Germline CDR1 MNHEY, CDR2 SMNVEV (reference sequence). This CDR3 is built from 17 residues. The CDR3 here is CASTTLRDSENTGELFF. The CDR3 region has the DNA TGTGCCAGCACCACCCTCCGGGACAGCGAAAACACCGGGGAGCTGTTTTTT.

This chain links TRBV10-2 with TRBJ2-5, with 9 bases fitting TRBD2. Germline assignment: CDR1 WSHSY and CDR2 SAAADI. Trimming took 6 bases from V and 6 from J; bases not matched to a gene: 5. The CDR3 extends over 13 amino acids. CDR3 protein: CASREREVQTQYF. The DNA of the CDR3 is TGCGCCAGCAGGGAGCGGGAGGTACAGACCCAGTACTTC.

This clone has only one observation. J is TRBJ2-5 and V is TRBV7-3; D is uncertain. V lost 0 bases, J lost 5 bases, and 10 bases lay in between. There are 14 residues in the CDR3. Germline CDR1 is SGHTA and CDR2 is FQGTGA. CDR3 amino acids: CASSLTSLSETQYF. In DNA, the CDR3 is TGTGCCAGCAGCTTAACGTCACTGTCGGAGACCCAGTACTTC. Full variable domain (missing parts from reference TRBV7-3 and TRBJ2-5): GAGVSQTPSNKVTEKGKYVELRCDPISGHTALYWYRQSLGQGPEFLIYFQGTGAADDSGLPNDRFFAVRPEGSVSTLKIQRTERGDSAVYLCASSLTSLSETQYFGPGTRLLVL.

This rearrangement joins TRBV6-6 to TRBJ2-7, with 7 bases identical to TRBD2. Germline CDR1 and CDR2: MNHNY and SVGAGI (reference sequence). The CDR3 has 15 amino acids. The trim removed 5 bases at V and 2 bases at J, leaving 9 bases unmatched. The CDR3 bases are TGTGCCAGCAGTGACCTAGCGGTAACAACCTACGAGCAGTACTTC. Protein product: CASSDLAVTTYEQYF.

The J gene is TRBJ2-7, the V gene TRBV11-2, with 9 bases aligning to TRBD2. In germline, CDR1 is SGHAT, CDR2 FQNNGV. The CDR3 is 15 amino acids. Trimming at V came to 4 bases and at J to 7 bases, leaving 11 bases not matched to a gene. The CDR3: CASSSIPGLAREQYF. The DNA for the CDR3 is TGTGCCAGCAGCTCCATTCCGGGACTAGCTAGGGAGCAGTACTTC.

This clone was detected once. The rearrangement uses TRBV28 and TRBJ2-5, with D perhaps matching TRBD1 (6 bases). Germline V lookup: CDR1 MDHEN, CDR2 SYDVKM. This CDR3 has 13 residues. The V end was cut by 5 bases, the J end by 3 bases, with 10 bases between. The DNA for the CDR3 is TGTGCCAGCAGTCCGGGACAAGAAGAGACCCAGTACTTC. It codes for CASSPGQEETQYF.